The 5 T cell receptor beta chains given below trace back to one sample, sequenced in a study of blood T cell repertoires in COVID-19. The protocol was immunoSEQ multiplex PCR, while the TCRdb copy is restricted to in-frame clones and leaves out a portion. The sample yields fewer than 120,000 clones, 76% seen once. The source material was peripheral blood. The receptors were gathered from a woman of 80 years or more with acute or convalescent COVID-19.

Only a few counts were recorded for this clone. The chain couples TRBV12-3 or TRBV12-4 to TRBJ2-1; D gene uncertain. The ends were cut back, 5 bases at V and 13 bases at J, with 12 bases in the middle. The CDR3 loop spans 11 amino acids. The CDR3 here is CASSIPPRQFF. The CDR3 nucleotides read TGTGCCAGCAGTATTCCGCCGAGACAGTTCTTC.

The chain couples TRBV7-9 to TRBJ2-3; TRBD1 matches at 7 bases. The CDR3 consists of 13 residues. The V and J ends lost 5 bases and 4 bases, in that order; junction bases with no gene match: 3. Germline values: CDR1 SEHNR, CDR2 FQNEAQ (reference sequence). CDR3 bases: TGTGCCAGCAGCGATACAGGGGCAGATACGCAGTATTTT. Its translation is CASSDTGADTQYF.

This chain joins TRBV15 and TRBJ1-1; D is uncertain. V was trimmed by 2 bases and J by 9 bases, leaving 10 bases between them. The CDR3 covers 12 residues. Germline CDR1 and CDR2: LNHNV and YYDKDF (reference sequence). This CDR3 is CATSRYGDQAFF. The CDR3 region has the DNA TGTGCCACCAGCAGATACGGAGACCAAGCTTTCTTT. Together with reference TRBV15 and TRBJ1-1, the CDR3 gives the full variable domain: DAMVIQNPRYQVTQFGKPVTLSCSQTLNHNVMYWYQQKSSQAPKLLFHYYDKDFNNEADTPDNFQSRRPNTSFCFLDIRSPGLGDTAMYLCATSRYGDQAFFGQGTRLTVV.

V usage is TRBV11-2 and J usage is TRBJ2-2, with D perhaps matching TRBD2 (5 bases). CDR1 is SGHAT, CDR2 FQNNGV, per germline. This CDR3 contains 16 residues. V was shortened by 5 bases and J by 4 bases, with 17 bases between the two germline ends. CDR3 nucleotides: TGTGCCAGCAGCGCAGCGCCAGGTAGCGTCACCGGGGAGCTGTTTTTT. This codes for CASSAAPGSVTGELFF.

The CDR3 sequence is CASSQALAGINEQFF. The DNA of the CDR3 is TGTGCCAGCAGCCAAGCCCTAGCGGGGATCAATGAGCAGTTCTTC. The V and J genes are TRBV3-1 (or the pseudogene TRBV3-2) and TRBJ2-1, with 9 bases identical to TRBD2. CDR1 LGHDT and CDR2 YNNKEL come from the germline V gene (reference sequence). The V gene end was trimmed by 1 base and the J gene end by 6 bases; junction bases not matched to a gene: 4. This CDR3 is built from 15 residues.